The 3 T cell receptor beta chains given below trace back to one sample, sequenced in a study of T cell responses to AZD1222 COVID-19 vaccine. This table comes from immunoSEQ multiplex PCR, and its TCRdb copy is limited to in-frame clones, with some not included. Here the sample spans more than 70,000 clones, more than 75% being singletons. Sequenced material: peripheral blood, taken on day 0 of AZD1222 vaccination. These receptors were taken from an adult in good health.

The J gene is TRBJ2-2, the V gene TRBV4-2; possibly TRBD1 for D (6 bases). With 4 bases removed from V and 9 bases from J, the gap between germline ends came to 21 bases. This CDR3 comprises 16 residues. From germline, CDR1 is LGHNA and CDR2 YNFKEQ. CDR3 bases: TGTGCCAGCAGCCTAAGCGAGGGGGTGGGGTTCCGGGAGCTGTTTTTT. Protein product: CASSLSEGVGFRELFF.

This clone is a singleton in its sample. The V and J genes are TRBV9 and TRBJ2-1; maybe TRBD1 (5 bases). V lost 0 bases, J lost 8 bases, and 6 bases lay in between. Germline CDR1 and CDR2: SGDLS and YYNGEE. This CDR3 comprises 12 residues. CDR3 nucleotide sequence: TGTGCCAGCAGCGTAGCAGGGTATGAGCAGTTCTTC. This sequence encodes CASSVAGYEQFF.

CDR3 sequence: CASSSQGAVPVFF. The CDR3 DNA reads as TGTGCCAGCAGCTCCCAGGGCGCGGTGCCGGTGTTCTTC. This chain links TRBV7-8 with TRBJ2-1; tentative D call: TRBD1 (5 bases). Trimming shortened V by 4 bases and J by 15 bases, and 19 bases separated the two germline ends. Germline V CDR1 and CDR2: SGHVS, FQNEAQ. The CDR3 consists of 13 residues.